A single sample is the source of the 5 T cell receptor beta chains below, sequenced in a study of blood T cell repertoires in COVID-19. The repertoire was sequenced with immunoSEQ multiplex PCR; TCRdb's copy has only in-frame clones and lacks some. The table shows 230,000 or so clones, with 65% to 90% occurring only once. Sequencing used peripheral blood. Receptors originate from a man between 40 and 49 years old who had recovered from COVID-19.

V and J are TRBV5-1 and TRBJ1-1; 8 nucleotides match TRBD1. The trim removed 2 bases at V and 4 bases at J, leaving 10 bases unmatched. In germline, CDR1 is SGHRS, CDR2 YFSETQ. The CDR3 is made up of 16 amino acids. CDR3 coding DNA: TGCGCCAGCAGCTTTTACAGGGGGGCCGTGAGCACTGAAGCTTTCTTT. Its translation is CASSFYRGAVSTEAFF.

The table lists this clone with a few counts. The V call is TRBV11-2, the J call TRBJ1-1, with D possibly matching TRBD1 (6 bases). The V gene lost 1 base and the J gene lost 7 bases, with 16 bases spanning the gap. The CDR3 is made up of 15 amino acids. Germline assignment: CDR1 SGHAT and CDR2 FQNNGV. This CDR3 is CASSLVRGGALEAFF. The DNA for the CDR3 is TGTGCCAGCAGCTTAGTTCGCGGGGGCGCGCTTGAAGCTTTCTTT. The full variable domain, with the rest looked up from reference TRBV11-2 and TRBJ1-1, is EAGVAQSPRYKIIEKRQSVAFWCNPISGHATLYWYQQILGQGPKLLIQFQNNGVVDDSQLPKDRFSAERLKGVDSTLKIQPAKLEDSAVYLCASSLVRGGALEAFFGQGTRLTVV.

A few counts support this clone. V and J are TRBV7-9 and TRBJ1-2; D gene uncertain. CDR1 SEHNR and CDR2 FQNEAQ come from the germline V gene (reference sequence). The germline V and J ends were trimmed by 1 base and 8 bases, with 11 bases remaining between them. CDR3 length: 13 amino acids. CDR3 region: CASSLDRAGGYTF. DNA for the CDR3: TGTGCCAGCAGCTTAGATAGAGCCGGGGGCTACACCTTC.

V and J are TRBV5-1 and TRBJ2-1; 7 bases map to TRBD1. The J segment lost 10 bases and the V segment lost 4 bases, leaving 14 bases of the junction unmatched. The length of the CDR3 is 15 residues. Per the germline V gene, CDR1 is SGHRS and CDR2 is YFSETQ. As DNA, the CDR3 is TGCGCCAGCAGCCCACAGACAGGGAACGGCAACGAGCAGTTCTTC. It codes for CASSPQTGNGNEQFF.

This chain links TRBV10-2 with TRBJ1-5; unclear D gene. Germline V CDR1 and CDR2: WSHSY, SAAADI. The CDR3 totals 13 residues. V was pared by 6 bases and J by 6 bases, with 12 bases between. In DNA form, the CDR3 reads TGCGCCAGCAGCCCCCTCGGGTCTCAGCCCCAGCATTTT. It encodes CASSPLGSQPQHF.